This TCR beta chain was identified in a study of monozygotic twins with inflammatory bowel disease. Germline CDR1 is MGHRA and CDR2 is YSYEKL. The CDR3 is 14 residues long. TCRdb re-called the 5' RACE reads and shows each CDR3 protein once, DNA omitted. In all, the sample yields 310,000 or so distinct CDR3 sequences. Unfractionated whole blood yielded total RNA, and T cells were not sorted. Sample: blood. This sequence originates from a human donor with ulcerative colitis or Crohn's disease, or a healthy co-twin of an affected twin (not recorded which). The genes are TRBV4-1 and TRBJ2-2. The CDR3 protein is CASSGPQNTGELFF.